This T cell receptor beta chain was documented in a study of shared clonotypes between healthy human individuals. CDR1 and CDR2 from the germline V gene are SNHLY and FYNNEI. V was trimmed by 2 bases and J by 4 bases, leaving 3 bases between them. There are 12 residues in the CDR3. The protocol was immunoSEQ multiplex PCR, while the TCRdb copy is restricted to in-frame clones and leaves out a portion. The sample lists hundreds of thousands of clones, around 73% occurring once. This chain connects TRBV2 to TRBJ2-1; D remains unclear. The sequence was collected from a woman aged 30 to 39 in good health. Material for sequencing was memory CD4+ T cells sorted from blood. The subset was: CD45RA-negative fraction. The CDR3 sequence: CASSEQYNEQFF. The DNA for the CDR3 is TGTGCCAGCAGTGAACAATACAATGAGCAGTTCTTC.